These T cell receptor beta chains were read from a single sample in a study of T cell repertoires in cytomegalovirus infection. Using its own MiXCR run on the reads, TCRdb lists one record per CDR3 protein. The sample yields fewer than 250,000 distinct CDR3 sequences, roughly an eighth seen once. Sequencing used PBMCs. These receptors were collected from a human donor in good health (CMV status not recorded). Some clones in this sample may be carry-over from other donors' samples. Both conserved end residues are part of each CDR3. D genes are given only for firm matches. Clone size is not always given. Where it is, it says once, few, many or a class for expanded clones.

TRBJ2-3,TRBV12-3/TRBV12-4,many,.,CASSPGLMGTDTQYF,TGTGCCAGCAGTCCAGGGTTAATGGGCACAGATACGCAGTATTTT
TRBJ2-4,TRBV7-2,many,.,CASSRIGLKNIQYF,TGTGCCAGCAGCCGCATTGGATTGAAAAACATTCAGTACTTC
TRBJ2-3,TRBV2,many,.,CASSEMSRATDTQYF,TGTGCCAGCAGTGAAATGAGCCGGGCCACAGATACGCAGTATTTT
TRBJ1-3,TRBV12-3/TRBV12-4,many,.,CASSLVGGAGNTIYF,TGTGCCAGCAGTTTAGTAGGAGGTGCTGGAAACACCATATATTTT
TRBJ1-4,TRBV7-2,many,.,CASSLFPAGTNEKLFF,TGTGCCAGCAGCTTATTCCCGGCGGGGACTAATGAAAAACTGTTTTTT
TRBJ2-7,TRBV7-9,many,.,CASSLQGMHEQYF,TGTGCCAGCAGCTTACAGGGGATGCACGAGCAGTACTTC
TRBJ2-3,TRBV5-1,few,.,CASSTQGSTDTQYF,TGCGCCAGCAGCACTCAGGGGAGCACAGATACGCAGTATTTT
TRBJ2-1,TRBV19,.,TRBD2,CASSPEGRDEQFF,TGTGCCAGTAGCCCCGAGGGGAGGGATGAGCAGTTCTTC
TRBJ2-1,TRBV29-1,.,.,CSVKVPGLVNNEQFF,TGCAGCGTTAAAGTGCCGGGGCTTGTAAACAATGAGCAGTTCTTC
TRBJ1-1,TRBV2,few,TRBD1,CASSTDRALLMNTEAFF,TGTGCCAGCAGCACGGACAGGGCGTTATTGATGAACACTGAAGCTTTCTTT
TRBJ1-3,TRBV4-2,few,TRBD1,CASSPSQGVGAGNTIYF,TGTGCCAGCAGCCCCTCACAGGGGGTAGGGGCTGGAAACACCATATATTTT
TRBJ1-1,TRBV2,many,.,CASSAGVTAMNTEAFF,TGTGCCAGCAGCGCGGGGGTTACAGCCATGAACACTGAAGCTTTCTTT
TRBJ1-1,TRBV6-2/TRBV6-3,many,.,CASSPPHTEAFF,TGTGCCAGCAGCCCCCCCCACACTGAAGCTTTCTTT